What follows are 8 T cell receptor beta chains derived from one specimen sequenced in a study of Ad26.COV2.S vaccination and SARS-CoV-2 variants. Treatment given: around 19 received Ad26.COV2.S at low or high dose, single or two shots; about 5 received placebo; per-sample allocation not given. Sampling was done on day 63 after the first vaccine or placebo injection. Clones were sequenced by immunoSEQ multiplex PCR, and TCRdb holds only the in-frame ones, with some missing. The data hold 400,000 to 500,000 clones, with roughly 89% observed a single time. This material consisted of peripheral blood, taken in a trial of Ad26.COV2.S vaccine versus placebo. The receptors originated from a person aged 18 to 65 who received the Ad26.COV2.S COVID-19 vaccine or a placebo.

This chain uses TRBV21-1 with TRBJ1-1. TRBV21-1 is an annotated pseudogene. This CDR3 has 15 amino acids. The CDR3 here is CASSKHSAVNTEAFF. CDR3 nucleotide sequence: TGTGCCAGCAGCAAACATTCGGCGGTGAACACTGAAGCTTTCTTT.

The CDR3 loop reads CASSEQGGRGEKLFF. In DNA, the CDR3 is TGTGCCAGCAGCGAACAGGGAGGGAGAGGCGAAAAACTGTTTTTT. V usage is TRBV7-2 and J usage is TRBJ1-4, with TRBD1 as a possible D gene (6 bases). Germline V gene data show CDR1 as SGHTA and CDR2 as FQGNSA. Trimming cost V 5 bases and J 8 bases, with 18 bases left between them. The CDR3 covers 15 residues.

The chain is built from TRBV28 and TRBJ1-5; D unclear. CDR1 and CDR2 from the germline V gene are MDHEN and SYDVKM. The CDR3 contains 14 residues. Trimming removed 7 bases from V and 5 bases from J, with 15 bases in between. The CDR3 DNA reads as TGTGCCAGCAATTCTTTAGCAGGTTATCAGCCCCAGCATTTT. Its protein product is CASNSLAGYQPQHF.

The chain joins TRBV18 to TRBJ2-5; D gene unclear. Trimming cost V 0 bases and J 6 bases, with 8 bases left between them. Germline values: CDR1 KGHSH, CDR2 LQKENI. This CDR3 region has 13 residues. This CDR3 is CASSPPSWKTQYF. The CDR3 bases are TGTGCCAGCTCACCACCGTCCTGGAAGACCCAGTACTTC.

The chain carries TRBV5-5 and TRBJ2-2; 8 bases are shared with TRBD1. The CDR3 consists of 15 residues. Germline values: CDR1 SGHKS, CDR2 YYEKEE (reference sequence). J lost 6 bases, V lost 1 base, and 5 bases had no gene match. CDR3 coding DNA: TGTGCCAGCAGCTTGTACAGGGGACAGGCCGGGGAGCTGTTTTTT. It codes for CASSLYRGQAGELFF.

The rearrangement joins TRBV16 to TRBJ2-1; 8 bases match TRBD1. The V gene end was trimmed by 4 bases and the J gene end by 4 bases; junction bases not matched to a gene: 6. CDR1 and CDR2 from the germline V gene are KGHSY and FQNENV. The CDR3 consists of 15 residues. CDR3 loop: CASSLRDRLYNEQFF. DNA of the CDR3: TGTGCCAGCAGCCTCCGGGACAGGTTATACAATGAGCAGTTCTTC. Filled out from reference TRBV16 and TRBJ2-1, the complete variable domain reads GEEVAQTPKHLVRGEGQKAKLYCAPIKGHSYVFWYQQVLKNEFKFLISFQNENVFDETGMPKERFSAKCLPNSPCSLEIQATKLEDSAVYFCASSLRDRLYNEQFFGPGTRLTVL.

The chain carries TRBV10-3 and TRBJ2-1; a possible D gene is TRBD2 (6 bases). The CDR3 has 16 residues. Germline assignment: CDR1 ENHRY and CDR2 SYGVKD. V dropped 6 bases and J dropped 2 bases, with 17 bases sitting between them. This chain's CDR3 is CAISITSGRTYNEQFF. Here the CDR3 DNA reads TGTGCCATCAGCATTACGAGCGGGCGTACCTACAATGAGCAGTTCTTC.

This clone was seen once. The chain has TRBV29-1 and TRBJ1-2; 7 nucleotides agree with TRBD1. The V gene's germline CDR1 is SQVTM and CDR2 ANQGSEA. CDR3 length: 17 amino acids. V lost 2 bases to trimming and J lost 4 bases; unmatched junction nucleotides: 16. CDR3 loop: CSVELNGVTGWAYGYTF. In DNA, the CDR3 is TGCAGCGTTGAATTGAACGGGGTGACAGGGTGGGCCTATGGCTACACCTTC.